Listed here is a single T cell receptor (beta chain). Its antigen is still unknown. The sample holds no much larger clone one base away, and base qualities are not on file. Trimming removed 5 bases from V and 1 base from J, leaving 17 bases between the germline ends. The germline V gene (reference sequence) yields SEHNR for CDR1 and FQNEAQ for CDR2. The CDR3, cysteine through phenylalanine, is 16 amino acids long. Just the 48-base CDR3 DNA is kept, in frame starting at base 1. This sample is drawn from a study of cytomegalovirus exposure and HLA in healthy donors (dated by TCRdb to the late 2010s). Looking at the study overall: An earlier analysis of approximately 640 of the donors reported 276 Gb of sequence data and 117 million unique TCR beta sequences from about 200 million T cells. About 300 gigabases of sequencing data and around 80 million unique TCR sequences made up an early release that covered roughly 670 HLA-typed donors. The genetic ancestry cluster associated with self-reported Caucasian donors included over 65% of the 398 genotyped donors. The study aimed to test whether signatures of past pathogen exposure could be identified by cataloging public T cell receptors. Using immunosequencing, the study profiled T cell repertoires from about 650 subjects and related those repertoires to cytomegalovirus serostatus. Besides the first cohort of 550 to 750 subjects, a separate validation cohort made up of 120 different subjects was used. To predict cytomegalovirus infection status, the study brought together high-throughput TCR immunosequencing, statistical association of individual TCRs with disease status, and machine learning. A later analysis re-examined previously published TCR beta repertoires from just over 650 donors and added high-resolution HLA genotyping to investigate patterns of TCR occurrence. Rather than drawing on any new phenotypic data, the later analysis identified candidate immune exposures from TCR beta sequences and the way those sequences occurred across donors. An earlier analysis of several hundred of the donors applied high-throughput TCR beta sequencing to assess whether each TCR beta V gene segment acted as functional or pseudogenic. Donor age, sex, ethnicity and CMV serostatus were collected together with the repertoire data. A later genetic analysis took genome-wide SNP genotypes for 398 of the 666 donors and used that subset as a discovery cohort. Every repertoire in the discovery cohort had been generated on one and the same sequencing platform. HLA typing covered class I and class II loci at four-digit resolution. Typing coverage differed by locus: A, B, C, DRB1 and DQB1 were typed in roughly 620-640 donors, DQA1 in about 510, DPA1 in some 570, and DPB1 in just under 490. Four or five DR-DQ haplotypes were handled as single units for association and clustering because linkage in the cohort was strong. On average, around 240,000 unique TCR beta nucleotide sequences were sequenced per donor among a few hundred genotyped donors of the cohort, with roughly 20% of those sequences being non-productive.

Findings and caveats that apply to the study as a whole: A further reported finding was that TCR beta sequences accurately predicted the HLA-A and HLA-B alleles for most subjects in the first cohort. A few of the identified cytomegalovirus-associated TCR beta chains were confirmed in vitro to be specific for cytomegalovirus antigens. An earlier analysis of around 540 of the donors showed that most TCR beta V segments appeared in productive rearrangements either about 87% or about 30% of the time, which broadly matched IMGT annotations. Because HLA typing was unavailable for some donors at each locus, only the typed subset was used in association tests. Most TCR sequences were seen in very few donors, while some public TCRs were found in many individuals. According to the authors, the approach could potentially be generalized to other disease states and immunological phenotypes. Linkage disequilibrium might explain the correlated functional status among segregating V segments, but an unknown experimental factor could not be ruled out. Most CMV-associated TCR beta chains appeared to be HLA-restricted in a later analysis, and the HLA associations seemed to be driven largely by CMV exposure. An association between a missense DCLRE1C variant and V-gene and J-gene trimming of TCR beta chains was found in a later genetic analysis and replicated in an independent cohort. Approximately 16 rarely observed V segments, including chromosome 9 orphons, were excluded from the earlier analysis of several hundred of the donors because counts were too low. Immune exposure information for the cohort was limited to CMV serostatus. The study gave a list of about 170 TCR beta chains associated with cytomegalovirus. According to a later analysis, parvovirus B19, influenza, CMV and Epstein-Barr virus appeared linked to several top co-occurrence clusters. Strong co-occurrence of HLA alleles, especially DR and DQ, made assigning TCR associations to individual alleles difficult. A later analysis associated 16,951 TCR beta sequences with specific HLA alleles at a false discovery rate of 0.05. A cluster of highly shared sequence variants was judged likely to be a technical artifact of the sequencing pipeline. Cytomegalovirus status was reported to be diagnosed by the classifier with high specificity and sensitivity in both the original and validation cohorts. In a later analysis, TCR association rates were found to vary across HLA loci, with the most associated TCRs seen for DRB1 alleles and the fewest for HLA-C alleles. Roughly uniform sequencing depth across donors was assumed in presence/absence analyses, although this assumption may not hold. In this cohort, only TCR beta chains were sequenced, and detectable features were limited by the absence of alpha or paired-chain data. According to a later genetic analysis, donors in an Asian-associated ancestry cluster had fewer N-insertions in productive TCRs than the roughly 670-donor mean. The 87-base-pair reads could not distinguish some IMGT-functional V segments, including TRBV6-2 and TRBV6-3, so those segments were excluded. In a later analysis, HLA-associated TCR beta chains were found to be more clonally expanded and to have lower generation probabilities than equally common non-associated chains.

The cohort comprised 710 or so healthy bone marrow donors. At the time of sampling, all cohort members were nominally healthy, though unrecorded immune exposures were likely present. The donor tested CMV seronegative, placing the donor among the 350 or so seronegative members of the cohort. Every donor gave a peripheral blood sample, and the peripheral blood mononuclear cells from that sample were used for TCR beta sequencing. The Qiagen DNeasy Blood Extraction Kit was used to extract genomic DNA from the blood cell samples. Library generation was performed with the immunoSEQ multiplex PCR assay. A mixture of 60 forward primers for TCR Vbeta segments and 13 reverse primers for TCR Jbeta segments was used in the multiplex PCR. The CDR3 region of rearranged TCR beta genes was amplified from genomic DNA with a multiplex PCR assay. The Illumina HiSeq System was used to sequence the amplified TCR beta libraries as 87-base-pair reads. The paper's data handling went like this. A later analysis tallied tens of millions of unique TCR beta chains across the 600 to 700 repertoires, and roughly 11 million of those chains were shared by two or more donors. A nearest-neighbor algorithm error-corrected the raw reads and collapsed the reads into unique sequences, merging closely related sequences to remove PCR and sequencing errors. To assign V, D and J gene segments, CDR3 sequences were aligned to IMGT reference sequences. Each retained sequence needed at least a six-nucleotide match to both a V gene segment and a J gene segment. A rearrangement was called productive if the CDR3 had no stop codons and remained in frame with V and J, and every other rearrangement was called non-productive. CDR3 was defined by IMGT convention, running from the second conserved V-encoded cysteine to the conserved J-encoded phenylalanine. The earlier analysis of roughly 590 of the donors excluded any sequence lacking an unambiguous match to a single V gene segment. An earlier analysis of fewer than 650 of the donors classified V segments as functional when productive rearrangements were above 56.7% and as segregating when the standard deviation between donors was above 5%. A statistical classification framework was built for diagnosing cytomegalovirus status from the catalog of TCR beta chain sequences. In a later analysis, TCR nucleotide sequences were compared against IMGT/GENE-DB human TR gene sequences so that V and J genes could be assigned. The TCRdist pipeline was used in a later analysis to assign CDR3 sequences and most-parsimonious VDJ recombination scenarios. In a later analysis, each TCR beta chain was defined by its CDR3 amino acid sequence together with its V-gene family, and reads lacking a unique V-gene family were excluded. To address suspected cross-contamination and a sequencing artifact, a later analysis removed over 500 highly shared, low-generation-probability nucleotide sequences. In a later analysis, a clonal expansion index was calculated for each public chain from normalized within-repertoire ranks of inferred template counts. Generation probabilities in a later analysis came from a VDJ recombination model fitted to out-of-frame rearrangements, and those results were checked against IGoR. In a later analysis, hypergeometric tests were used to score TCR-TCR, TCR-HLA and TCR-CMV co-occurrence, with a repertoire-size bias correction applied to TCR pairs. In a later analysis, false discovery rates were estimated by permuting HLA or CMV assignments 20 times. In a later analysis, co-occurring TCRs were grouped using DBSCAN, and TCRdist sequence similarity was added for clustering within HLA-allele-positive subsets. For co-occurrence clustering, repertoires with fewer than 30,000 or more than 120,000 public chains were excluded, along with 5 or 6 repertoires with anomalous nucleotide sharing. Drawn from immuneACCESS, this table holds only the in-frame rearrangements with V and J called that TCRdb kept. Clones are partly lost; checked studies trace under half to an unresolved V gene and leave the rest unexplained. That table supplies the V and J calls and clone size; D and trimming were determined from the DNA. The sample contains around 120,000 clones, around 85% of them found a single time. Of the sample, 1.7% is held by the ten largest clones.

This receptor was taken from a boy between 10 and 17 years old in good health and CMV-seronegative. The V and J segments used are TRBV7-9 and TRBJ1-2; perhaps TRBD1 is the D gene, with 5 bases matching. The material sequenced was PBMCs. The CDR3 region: CASSPGGAGHNYGYTF. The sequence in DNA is TGTGCCAGCAGCCCGGGTGGGGCGGGGCATAACTATGGCTACACCTTC.